This T cell receptor (beta chain) emerged from a study of Ad26.COV2.S vaccination and SARS-CoV-2 variants. Findings and caveats of the study: Responses of T cells in total may have been underestimated by the TCR breadth and depth analyses. A substantial breadth of spike-specific CD8+ and CD4+ T cell responses after vaccination has been reported.

Sequencing used immunoSEQ multiplex PCR; TCRdb keeps in-frame clones, though not all of them. This sample has some 320,000 clones; about 82% occur once, and the top ten carry 2% to 2.5%. Treatment defined: over 15 received Ad26.COV2.S at low or high dose, single or two shots; about 5 received placebo; per-sample allocation not given. Vaccine and placebo recipients were sampled on day 63 after the first injection. Built on an Ad26 vector, the vaccine expressed Wuhan-strain SARS-CoV-2 spike. To note about this clone: The antigen remains undetermined.

V lost 2 bases, J lost 7 bases, and 15 bases lay in between. The germline V gene encodes CDR1 LGHDT and CDR2 YNNKEL (reference sequence). The CDR3 loop spans 14 amino acids. The sequence was collected from a person aged 18-65 years who received the Ad26.COV2.S COVID-19 vaccine or a placebo. The rearrangement links TRBV3-1 (or the pseudogene TRBV3-2) to TRBJ2-7, with D hard to call. Sample: peripheral blood, taken in a trial of Ad26.COV2.S vaccine versus placebo. CDR3 sequence reads: CASSQRGNYGEQYF. The CDR3 DNA reads as TGTGCCAGCAGCCAACGTGGGAATTATGGAGAGCAGTACTTC.